Here is one T cell receptor (beta chain) with its context. Its antigen is undetermined. PCR used 60 Vbeta primers and 13 Jbeta primers. TCRdb's table, derived via immunoSEQ multiplex PCR, lists solely in-frame clones and lacks some. Here the sample spans over 150,000 clones, 60% to 85% being singletons. Between the trimmed V and J ends, which lost 4 bases and 4 bases, there was a span of 16 bases. CDR1 SQVTM and CDR2 ANQGSEA come from the germline V gene. The CDR3 covers 14 residues. These data originate in a study of cytomegalovirus exposure and HLA in healthy donors. General study points: Later analysis demonstrated an association between a missense DCLRE1C variant and TCR beta V- and J-gene trimming. Beyond CMV serostatus, there was no information to go on about immune exposure.

The specimen sequenced was PBMCs. The clonotype comes from a man aged 25 to 40 in good health and CMV-seropositive. The J gene is TRBJ1-1, the V gene TRBV29-1; a weak D match, TRBD1 (5 bases). CDR3 in DNA: TGCAGCGTTGCCCTCCTGGCGGGGGGCACTGAAGCTTTCTTT. This gives the protein CSVALLAGGTEAFF.